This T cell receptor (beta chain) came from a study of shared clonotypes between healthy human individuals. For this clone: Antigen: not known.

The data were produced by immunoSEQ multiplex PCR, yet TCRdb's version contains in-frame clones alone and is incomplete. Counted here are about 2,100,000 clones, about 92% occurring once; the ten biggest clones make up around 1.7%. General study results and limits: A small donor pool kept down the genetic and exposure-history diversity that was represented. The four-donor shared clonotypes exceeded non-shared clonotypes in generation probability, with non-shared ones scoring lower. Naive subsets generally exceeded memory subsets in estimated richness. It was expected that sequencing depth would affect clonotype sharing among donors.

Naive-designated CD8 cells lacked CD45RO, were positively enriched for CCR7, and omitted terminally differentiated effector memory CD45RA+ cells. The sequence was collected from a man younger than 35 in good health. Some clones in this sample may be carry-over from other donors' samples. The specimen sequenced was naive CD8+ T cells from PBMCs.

CDR3 nucleotide sequence: TGTGCCAGCAGGCCCCAACCTCGAGAGACCCAGTACTTC. This encodes CASRPQPRETQYF. V usage is TRBV2 and J usage is TRBJ2-5; D not certain. The V gene's germline CDR1 is SNHLY and CDR2 FYNNEI. The V gene lost 6 bases and the J gene lost 4 bases, with 12 bases spanning the gap. The CDR3 has 13 amino acids.